These 3 T cell receptor beta chains share one sample of origin, sequenced in a study of blood T cells in healthy people across ages. The authors ran a second PCR of 7 to 11 cycles using a sample-barcoded 5' primer and a J-beta primer mix. TCRdb re-called the 5' RACE reads through MiXCR, storing one row per CDR3 protein. The sample contains under 800,000 distinct CDR3 sequences, roughly 21% of which appear only once. Sequencing was done on a sample of blood. All receptors come from a man between 65 and 85 years old in good health.

The J gene is TRBJ2-1, the V gene TRBV2; D not certain. The CDR3 length is 14 residues. From germline, CDR1 is SNHLY and CDR2 FYNNEI. The V and J ends lost 10 bases and 1 base respectively, with 14 bases between them. CDR3 region: CANSRDKSYNEQFF. Here the CDR3 DNA reads TGTGCCAATTCTAGGGATAAGTCCTACAATGAGCAGTTCTTC. The entire variable domain, with the rest obtained from reference TRBV2 and TRBJ2-1, is as follows: EPEVTQTPSHQVTQMGQEVILRCVPISNHLYFYWYRQILGQKVEFLVSFYNNEISEKSEIFDDQFSVERPDGSNFTLKIRSTKLEDSAMYFCANSRDKSYNEQFFGPGTRLTVL.

This clonotype has just a few counts. The junction does not match germline at one end; this may be a read error. This chain connects TRBV6-2 or TRBV6-3 to TRBJ2-3; TRBD2 matches at 11 bases. CDR3 length: 14 residues. Germline V gene sequence: CDR1 MNHEY, CDR2 SVGEGT. The CDR3 loop reads CAGRRTSGTDTQYF. The DNA of the CDR3 is TGTGCCGGCAGAAGGACTAGCGGGACAGATACGCAGTATTTT.

The rearrangement joins TRBV24-1 to TRBJ2-4; 10 bases are a match to TRBD2. The CDR3 extends over 15 amino acids. Germline V gene lookup returns CDR1 KGHDR and CDR2 SFDVKD. The junction had 6 bases not matched to a gene; V was cut back by 3 bases and J by 8 bases. CDR3 sequence (DNA): TGTGCCACCAGTGATGGAAGCGGGAGGGCCGACATTCAGTACTTC. It is translated as CATSDGSGRADIQYF.